These T cell receptor beta chains were read from a single sample in a study of blood T cell repertoires in COVID-19. Libraries were prepared by immunoSEQ multiplex PCR; TCRdb keeps only in-frame clonotypes and omits some of them. The repertoire holds 150,000 to 200,000 clones, around three quarters seen once, with 15% to 20% in the top ten. The sequenced material came from peripheral blood. The receptors were gathered from a man in his 60s with active or convalescent COVID-19. Each CDR3 is given without its conserved first and last residue.

v_call	j_call	cdr3_aa
TRBV11-3	TRBJ1-1	ASSLQGQTEAF
TRBV9	TRBJ2-7	ASSGTSGSSYEQY
TRBV5-6	TRBJ1-4	ASNRQGEGPLF
TRBV29-1	TRBJ1-1	SVGAGGAYTEAF
TRBV7-2	TRBJ2-3	ASSSGLLGGTDTQY
TRBV7-9	TRBJ1-4	ASSGTDNEKLF
TRBV27	TRBJ2-5	ASSYRVQETQY
TRBV28	TRBJ1-2	ASRTGENGYT
TRBV4-3	TRBJ2-1	ASSQDGVGGQASSYNEQF
TRBV6-1	TRBJ1-2	ASSVTGEYGYT